The present T cell receptor beta chain was sequenced within a study of T cell responses to AZD1222 COVID-19 vaccine. Repertoires were generated with immunoSEQ multiplex PCR, while TCRdb's copy carries only in-frame clones and drops some. The sample carries roughly 150,000 clones, roughly 90% recorded once. This clonotype was obtained from an adult in good health. The starting material was peripheral blood, obtained on day 0 of AZD1222 vaccination.

The CDR3 DNA reads as TGTGCCAGCAGTTATGGCAGCCCCGCAACTAATGAAAAACTGTTTTTT. Translating it yields CASSYGSPATNEKLFF. This chain connects TRBV6-6 to TRBJ1-4; no firm D call. The CDR3 extends over 16 amino acids. Deletions cut 3 bases from V and 0 bases from J, with 11 bases between. CDR1 and CDR2 (germline): MNHNY, SVGAGI (reference sequence).